This TCR beta chain was recovered during a study of tumor and adjacent non-tumor tissue in lung cancer. Per the germline V gene, CDR1 is SGHVS and CDR2 is FQNEAQ. V was pared by 7 bases and J by 13 bases, with 20 bases of the junction left unmatched. CDR3 length equals 15 residues. This sample's RNA came from whole unsorted tissue. The normal lung tissue was taken more than 3 cm from the tumor edge. Overall study findings and caveats: Compared with tumor, normal lung showed significantly lower TCR diversity.

TCRbeta libraries were built with three rounds of nested PCR, modified from ARM-PCR. In TCRdb, the multiplex PCR reads were re-called with MiXCR into one record per CDR3 protein. The sample holds some 100,000 distinct CDR3 sequences, 50% to 70% seen once. Note on this clonotype: The antigen remains unidentified.

The sequence came from a man aged 25-40 years with non-small cell lung cancer. Sequencing was performed on distant non-tumor lung tissue. V and J are TRBV7-8 and TRBJ2-3; 7 bases are a match to TRBD1. In DNA, the CDR3 is TGTGCCAGCACCGACCGGGACAGCTACACAGATGCGGAGTATTTT. Protein sequence: CASTDRDSYTDAEYF.